The 15 T cell receptor beta chains reported below all come from one sample, sequenced in a study of T cells in Graves' hyperthyroidism and ophthalmopathy. Using RNA transcripts as the source, TCR beta CDR3 regions were amplified. HTBI primers were used for first-round RT-PCR of the TCR CDR3. One entry per CDR3 protein results from TCRdb running MiXCR on the multiplex PCR reads. The sample comprises under 550,000 distinct CDR3 sequences, 15% to 20% of which are singletons, and 40% to 50% rests with the top ten. Sequenced: blood. All receptors derive from a man in his forties with Graves' ophthalmopathy.

The J gene is TRBJ2-2, the V gene TRBV20-1; D is unclear. CDR3 length: 13 amino acids. Germline loops: CDR1 DFQATT, CDR2 SNEGSKA (reference sequence). V was shortened by 8 bases and J by 0 bases, with 10 bases between the two germline ends. Here the CDR3 reads CSLPYANTGELFF. Here the CDR3 DNA reads TGCAGTCTACCCTACGCGAACACCGGGGAGCTGTTTTTT.

This clonotype was counted ten times or more. The chain couples TRBV7-3 to TRBJ2-1; the match to TRBD2 covers 11 bases. CDR1 and CDR2 from the germline V gene are SGHTA and FQGTGA. V lost 5 bases and J lost 4; bases outside the gene matches: 7. This CDR3 has 16 amino acids. CDR3 sequence: CASSPGTSGIYNEQFF. For the CDR3, the DNA is TGTGCCAGCAGCCCAGGGACTAGCGGTATATACAATGAGCAGTTCTTC. Full variable domain (outside the CDR3, taken from reference TRBV7-3 and TRBJ2-1): GAGVSQTPSNKVTEKGKYVELRCDPISGHTALYWYRQSLGQGPEFLIYFQGTGAADDSGLPNDRFFAVRPEGSVSTLKIQRTERGDSAVYLCASSPGTSGIYNEQFFGPGTRLTVL.

The chain uses TRBV12-3 or TRBV12-4 and TRBJ2-3; TRBD1 matches at 7 bases. J was trimmed by 7 bases and V by 2 bases; bases with no gene match: 9. The CDR3 loop spans 15 amino acids. CDR3 nucleotides: TGTGCCAGCAGTTTACGAGCGAGGGGGCCAAATACGCAGTATTTT. This translates into CASSLRARGPNTQYF.

This clonotype has a handful of counts. This CDR3 is CASSTGLAEEYEQYF. DNA of the CDR3: TGCGCCAGCAGTACTGGACTAGCGGAAGAATACGAGCAGTACTTC. The chain employs TRBV4-1 and TRBJ2-7, with 10 bases aligning to TRBD2. CDR1 and CDR2 (germline): MGHRA, YSYEKL. Trimming removed 6 bases from V and 4 bases from J; junction bases left unmatched: 9. The CDR3 sequence is 15 residues long.

In its sample, this clonotype was seen a few times. J is TRBJ1-4 and V is TRBV10-3, with no clear D. V lost 3 bases and J 0 bases, leaving 8 bases between the germline ends. The CDR3 totals 15 residues. Germline V gives CDR1 ENHRY, CDR2 SYGVKD. DNA of the CDR3: TGTGCCATCAGTGAAGAGGCCGCAACTAATGAAAAACTGTTTTTT. This gives the protein CAISEEAATNEKLFF.

The chain couples TRBV5-1 to TRBJ1-5; D ambiguous. Germline V gene data show CDR1 as SGHRS and CDR2 as YFSETQ. V gave up 4 bases and J gave up 3 bases, with 11 bases separating them. The CDR3 loop spans 14 amino acids. CDR3 sequence: CASSVDGPNQPQHF. The CDR3 DNA reads TGCGCCAGCAGCGTGGACGGCCCCAATCAGCCCCAGCATTTT.

In its sample, this clonotype was seen a few times. The chain employs TRBV4-1 and TRBJ1-3; a weak D match, TRBD1 (6 bases). V was trimmed by 3 bases and J by 0 bases, leaving 12 bases between them. Germline V gene sequence: CDR1 MGHRA, CDR2 YSYEKL. This CDR3 comprises 16 residues. CDR3 residues: CASSQGGASSGNTIYF. Here the CDR3 DNA reads TGCGCCAGCAGCCAGGGGGGCGCGAGCTCTGGAAACACCATATATTTT.

The CDR3: CATATGSSYEQYF. Written as DNA, the CDR3 is TGTGCCACCGCGACAGGGAGCTCCTACGAGCAGTACTTC. V and J are TRBV6-1 and TRBJ2-7; 7 nucleotides align to TRBD1. Per the germline V gene, CDR1 is MNHNS and CDR2 is SASEGT. The CDR3 is 13 residues long. The J segment lost 0 bases and the V segment lost 10 bases, leaving 6 bases of the junction unmatched.

In this sample, this clonotype turned up a few times. This CDR3 is CASSPLAAGGAGNTIYF. The CDR3 coding sequence is TGTGCCAGCAGCCCACTAGCTGCAGGGGGAGCTGGAAACACCATATATTTT. The chain recombines TRBV4-2 with TRBJ1-3, with 7 bases fitting TRBD1. The CDR3 sequence is 17 residues long. In germline, CDR1 is LGHNA, CDR2 YNFKEQ. V dropped 4 bases and J dropped 2; count of bases not matched to a gene: 11.

This clonotype has ten or more counts. The chain recombines TRBV24-1 with TRBJ2-3; possible D gene TRBD2, 5 bases. Trimming shortened V by 1 base and J by 0 bases, and 7 bases separated the two germline ends. The germline gives CDR1 KGHDR, CDR2 SFDVKD. CDR3 size: 15 residues. The CDR3 loop reads CATSDFRTSTDTQYF. The CDR3 nucleotides read TGTGCCACCAGTGATTTTCGGACTAGCACAGATACGCAGTATTTT.

The sample holds many counts of this clonotype. The chain couples TRBV6-1 to TRBJ2-3, with D possibly TRBD1 on 6 matching bases. V was clipped by 7 bases and J by 5 bases, with 16 bases between them. Germline loops: CDR1 MNHNS, CDR2 SASEGT. The CDR3 has 14 amino acids. CDR3 residues: CASNLGGLLDTQYF. In DNA form, the CDR3 reads TGTGCCAGCAACCTTGGGGGCTTATTAGATACGCAGTATTTT.

This clonotype was seen ten or more times. The chain joins TRBV7-2 to TRBJ1-2, with 10 bases identical to TRBD1. CDR3 length equals 14 residues. Trimming at V came to 4 bases and at J to 8 bases, leaving 7 bases not matched to a gene. The germline CDR1 and CDR2 sequences are SGHTA and FQGNSA. CDR3 coding DNA: TGTGCCAGCAGCTCTCGACAGGGGGCTTCGGGCTACACCTTC. Amino acids: CASSSRQGASGYTF.

This clonotype was counted once. The rearrangement uses TRBV7-8 and TRBJ2-2; D call uncertain. CDR3 length: 17 residues. V gave up 8 bases and J gave up 4 bases, with 23 bases separating them. CDR1 is SGHVS and CDR2 is FQNEAQ in the germline V gene. CDR3 coding DNA: TGTGCCAGCCGCCCCTCCCTTGGGCGTGGTGCCACCGGGGAGCTGTTTTTT. Encoded protein: CASRPSLGRGATGELFF.

This clonotype was detected many times. The chain recombines TRBV3-1 with TRBJ1-1; 8 nucleotides align to TRBD1. The ends lost 1 base at V and 10 bases at J; junction bases unmatched: 2. The CDR3 runs 12 residues. The germline V gene has CDR1 LGHDT and CDR2 YNNKEL (reference sequence). The CDR3 DNA follows: TGTGCCAGCAGCCAAGCAACAGGGGGAGCTTTCTTT. Encoded protein: CASSQATGGAFF.

A few counts support this clonotype. The CDR3 nucleotides are TGTGCCTGGGCGAACCCTCCCTCCTACGAGCAGTACTTC. Its translation is CAWANPPSYEQYF. The rearrangement joins TRBV30 to TRBJ2-7; no definite D call. The CDR3 extends over 13 amino acids. Germline V gene lookup returns CDR1 GTSNPN and CDR2 SVGIG (reference sequence). Trimming removed 5 bases from V and 0 bases from J, with 11 bases in between.